Presented here are 4 T cell receptor beta chains from one specimen sequenced in a study of regulatory T cells in long-lasting Graves disease. Building the TCR beta libraries relied on iRepertoire HTBI primers, and CDR3 regions underwent Arm-PCR. From the multiplex PCR reads, TCRdb called clonotypes with MiXCR, one entry per CDR3 protein. The profile shows roughly 500,000 distinct CDR3 sequences, approximately 23% of them singletons. Time point given: persistent/refractory GD, antithyroid drugs over 5 years with positive TRAb. Generation of the TCR library employed RNA extracted from PBMCs. Sample: peripheral blood mononuclear cells (PBMCs), taken when the disease was refractory, from a patient treated with antithyroid drugs. The receptor set was obtained from a female donor with Graves disease.

This clonotype showed up many times. The J gene is TRBJ1-2, the V gene TRBV7-2; tentatively, D is TRBD1 (5 bases). The CDR3 contains 14 residues. The germline CDR1 and CDR2 sequences are SGHTA and FQGNSA. V lost 6 bases to trimming and J lost 1 base, with 12 bases between them. The CDR3 nucleotides are TGTGCCAGCAGTGTCGATCAGGGTAACTATGGCTACACCTTC. Protein sequence: CASSVDQGNYGYTF.

The chain links TRBV19 to TRBJ1-6; D might be TRBD1 (5 bases). V was clipped by 3 bases and J by 7 bases, with 13 bases between them. Germline V gene data show CDR1 as LNHDA and CDR2 as SQIVND (reference sequence). The CDR3 loop spans 15 amino acids. This CDR3 reads CASSMGRAQNSPLHF. For the CDR3, the DNA is TGTGCCAGTAGTATGGGCAGGGCTCAGAATTCACCCCTCCACTTT.

The sample holds many counts of this clonotype. The V call is TRBV6-5, the J call TRBJ1-5, with a tentative D call TRBD1 (5 bases). This CDR3 contains 15 residues. The V end lost 0 bases, the J end lost 6 bases, and 12 bases lay between the germline ends. Looked up from germline, CDR1 is MNHEY and CDR2 is SVGAGI. The CDR3 reads CASSYSGATSQPQHF. CDR3 DNA sequence: TGTGCCAGCAGTTACTCAGGGGCTACCTCTCAGCCCCAGCATTTT.

DNA of the CDR3: TGTGCCAGCAGCGTACGACAGAACTCTGGGGCCAACGTCCTGACTTTC. Its translation is CASSVRQNSGANVLTF. This sequence joins TRBV5-5 and TRBJ2-6; D may be TRBD1 (5 bases). This CDR3 region has 16 residues. Trimming shortened V by 4 bases and J by 0 bases, and 11 bases separated the two germline ends. Germline lookup yields CDR1 SGHKS and CDR2 YYEKEE (reference sequence).